These T cell receptor beta chains were read from a single sample in a study of CD8+CD57+ T cells in acquired aplastic anemia. TCRdb analysed the reads with MiXCR anew, one entry per CDR3 protein. Of 200,000 or so distinct CDR3 sequences in the sample, 55% to 70% are singletons; the top ten hold around 45%. Sequencing was done on a sample of sorted CD4+, CD8+, or CD8+CD57+ T cells (not recorded which) from PBMCs. These receptors were taken from a human donor with severe aplastic anemia or a healthy control (not recorded which). Each CDR3 is given with its conserved first and last residue. Fields, in order: clone size, D gene, J gene, V gene, CDR3 protein, CDR3 DNA. A D gene is named only where the DNA matches it firmly. Only part of the rows carry a size: once, few, many, or a class if the clone is expanded.

>NA|NA|TRBJ2-7|TRBV9
CASSQRGRSYEQYF
TGCGCCAGCAGCCAGAGGGGTCGCTCCTACGAGCAGTACTTC
>NA|TRBD2|TRBJ2-4|TRBV19
CASRKGKTSGGKNIQYF
TGTGCCAGTAGGAAGGGGAAGACTAGCGGGGGCAAAAACATTCAGTACTTC
>once|NA|TRBJ1-1|TRBV7-2
CASRSGVHTEAFF
TGTGCCAGCAGATCCGGGGTACACACTGAAGCTTTCTTT
>NA|NA|TRBJ1-5|TRBV6-6
CASIPEQDRPQHF
TGTGCCAGCATTCCTGAGCAGGACAGGCCCCAGCATTTT
>NA|TRBD1|TRBJ2-7|TRBV7-9
CASSLPGQGSYEQYF
TGTGCCAGCAGCTTGCCGGGACAGGGGTCCTACGAGCAGTACTTC
>NA|TRBD1|TRBJ2-7|TRBV10-3
CAISDGTGSNEQYF
TGTGCCATCAGTGACGGGACAGGGTCCAACGAGCAGTACTTC
>NA|NA|TRBJ1-1|TRBV15
CATSRVGDTEAFF
TGTGCCACCAGCAGGGTGGGGGACACTGAAGCTTTCTTT
>NA|NA|TRBJ1-4|TRBV20-1
CSARGRMEGNEKLFF
TGCAGTGCTAGAGGCCGGATGGAGGGGAATGAAAAACTGTTTTTT
>few|TRBD1|TRBJ1-6|TRBV7-2
CASSPRDRYNSPLHF
TGTGCCAGCAGCCCCCGGGACAGGTATAATTCACCCCTCCACTTT
>once|NA|TRBJ2-1|TRBV6-4
CASSQDTSYNEQFF
TGTGCCAGCAGTCAAGACACCTCCTACAATGAGCAGTTCTTC
>NA|NA|TRBJ2-5|TRBV25-1
CASSQRLLQETQYF
TGTGCCAGCAGCCAACGATTACTGCAAGAGACCCAGTACTTC
>NA|TRBD2|TRBJ2-7|TRBV20-1
CSGTSGAAYEQYF
TGCAGTGGAACCAGCGGGGCCGCCTACGAGCAGTACTTC
>NA|TRBD1|TRBJ1-6|TRBV10-2
CASNPSTGVDSPLHF
TGCGCCAGCAACCCCTCGACAGGGGTGGATTCACCCCTCCACTTT
>NA|TRBD2|TRBJ2-3|TRBV29-1
CSVEVPPGTSGGLTDTQYF
TGCAGCGTTGAAGTTCCCCCGGGTACTAGCGGGGGGCTGACAGATACGCAGTATTTT
>many|TRBD2|TRBJ2-5|TRBV20-1
CSARDLGSGDQETQYF
TGCAGTGCTAGAGATCTGGGTAGCGGGGACCAAGAGACCCAGTACTTC
>NA|NA|TRBJ1-2|TRBV19
CASSMSGIYGYTF
TGTGCCAGTAGTATGTCCGGCATCTATGGCTACACCTTC
>NA|NA|TRBJ2-6|TRBV12-3/TRBV12-4
CASSLGHSGANVLTF
TGTGCCAGCAGTTTGGGACACTCTGGGGCCAACGTCCTGACTTTC
>NA|NA|TRBJ1-1|TRBV20-1
CSARDAGSVAKAFF
TGCAGTGCTAGAGATGCAGGGTCAGTCGCTAAAGCTTTCTTT
>many|NA|TRBJ2-1|TRBV24-1
CATSDFHQEQFF
TGTGCCACCAGTGATTTCCACCAGGAGCAGTTCTTC
>few|NA|TRBJ1-2|TRBV30
CAWSVGQGPNYGYTF
TGTGCCTGGAGTGTAGGGCAGGGGCCTAACTATGGCTACACCTTC
>many|TRBD1|TRBJ1-2|TRBV2
CASSEAPGGWDYGYTF
TGTGCCAGCAGTGAAGCGCCAGGGGGCTGGGACTATGGCTACACCTTC
>NA|TRBD2|TRBJ2-3|TRBV7-3
CASSTTSGSTDTQYF
TGTGCCAGCAGCACCACTAGCGGTAGCACAGATACGCAGTATTTT
>once|TRBD1|TRBJ1-6|TRBV5-1
CASSLGTIQGARYNSPLHF
TGCGCCAGCAGCTTGGGCACAATACAGGGGGCTAGGTATAATTCACCCCTCCACTTT